Sequencing of this T cell receptor (beta chain) was carried out in a study of T-cell memory formation after mild COVID-19. Study context: The study found TCR clusters largely donor specific. Findings and limits, study-wide: There was a balanced CD4/CD8 profile in clones contracting day 15 to 85, and later expanders leaned CD4+. Clones which contracted sat mainly in CM and EM if CD4+, and in EMRA if CD8+.

TCR alpha and TCR beta cDNA libraries carrying sample barcodes and UMIs were produced by 5'RACE using constant-segment primers. One entry per CDR3 protein, called by TCRdb with MiXCR from the 5' RACE reads. The profile shows under 700,000 distinct CDR3 sequences, around 20% of them singletons. This clonotype was seen more than once but under ten times. Its specificity is not known. The clonotype comes from an adult woman who had mild COVID-19 (a few samples of this study predate the infection). Cell type and time point are not known. Sequences were obtained from PBMCs or a T cell subset sorted from them (not recorded which).

The CDR3 region has the DNA TGTGCCAGCAGCTTACATCAGGGTGAAAAACTGTTTTTT. As protein: CASSLHQGEKLFF. The genes are TRBV7-6 and TRBJ1-4; a possible D gene is TRBD1 (5 bases). Trimming shortened V by 2 bases and J by 7 bases, and 8 bases separated the two germline ends. The CDR3 loop spans 13 amino acids. Germline-derived CDR1 and CDR2 are SGHVS and FNYEAQ.